These 7 T cell receptor beta chains were sequenced from one sample in a study of shared clonotypes between healthy human individuals. TCRdb's table, derived via immunoSEQ multiplex PCR, lists solely in-frame clones and lacks some. The sample includes some 2,400,000 clones, about 94% of them seen just once. Sequences were obtained from naive CD4+ T cells sorted from blood. Noted subset: CD45RA+ positively selected. The source of these receptors is a man aged 18 to 30 in good health.

V and J are TRBV7-2 and TRBJ2-7; TRBD2 matches 8 bases. Trimming at V came to 5 bases and at J to 0 bases, leaving 6 bases not matched to a gene. Germline CDR1 SGHTA, CDR2 FQGNSA. This CDR3 spans 15 amino acids. CDR3 nucleotide sequence: TGTGCCAGCAGCCACCCCGGGGGGGCCTCCTACGAGCAGTACTTC. It translates to CASSHPGGASYEQYF.

The gene calls are TRBV11-2 and TRBJ2-2; no clear D. The CDR3 spans 14 residues. V was clipped by 3 bases and J by 2 bases, with 7 bases between them. CDR1 is SGHAT and CDR2 is FQNNGV in the germline V gene. For the CDR3, the DNA is TGTGCCAGCAGCTTGATCATTAACACCGGGGAGCTGTTTTTT. Translation: CASSLIINTGELFF.

V is TRBV6-1 and J is TRBJ1-2; 7 positions match TRBD1. Germline CDR1 and CDR2: MNHNS and SASEGT. CDR3 length: 13 residues. With 7 bases clipped from V and 2 bases from J, the junction kept 4 bases outside the gene matches. This chain's CDR3 is CASKRQGNYGYTF. The CDR3 DNA reads TGTGCCAGCAAGAGACAGGGAAACTATGGCTACACCTTC.

This sequence joins TRBV18 and TRBJ2-5; TRBD1 is a possible D gene (6 bases). The germline gives CDR1 KGHSH, CDR2 LQKENI. Deletions cut 4 bases from V and 3 bases from J, with 12 bases between. This CDR3 contains 14 residues. CDR3 sequence reads: CASSLSRTEETQYF. In DNA, the CDR3 is TGTGCCAGCTCACTATCCCGGACAGAAGAGACCCAGTACTTC.

A note on this clone: Other DNA sequences in this sample translate to the same CDR3. The chain carries TRBV11-2 and TRBJ2-1, with D maybe TRBD2 (6 bases). The V gene's germline CDR1 is SGHAT and CDR2 FQNNGV. CDR3 length: 12 amino acids. The ends were cut back, 0 bases at V and 10 bases at J, with 7 bases in the middle. CDR3 sequence: CASSLDRGEQFF. As DNA, the CDR3 is TGTGCCAGCAGCTTAGATCGGGGGGAGCAGTTCTTC.

The chain links TRBV6-1 to TRBJ2-2; 9 positions match TRBD1. Per the germline V gene, CDR1 is MNHNS and CDR2 is SASEGT. This CDR3 has 14 residues. J was trimmed by 4 bases and V by 5 bases; bases with no gene match: 2. For the CDR3, the DNA is TGTGCCAGCAGTCGACAGGGGGTCACCGGGGAGCTGTTTTTT. Translating it yields CASSRQGVTGELFF.

The chain links TRBV5-1 to TRBJ1-1; the match to TRBD1 covers 8 bases. The ends lost 2 bases at V and 1 base at J; junction bases unmatched: 4. This CDR3 has 15 residues. Germline V gene data show CDR1 as SGHRS and CDR2 as YFSETQ. The CDR3 nucleotides are TGCGCCAGCAGCTTACAGGGGGATAGGAACACTGAAGCTTTCTTT. Protein product: CASSLQGDRNTEAFF.